These 27 T cell receptor gamma chains were all obtained from the same sample, sequenced in a study of Vδ1+ human thymocytes. Study-level results: Thymic TRG and TRD repertoires appeared highly polyclonal.

Antigen specificity for these receptors is unknown. Extracted RNA was reverse transcribed into cDNA. CDR3 amplicons came from multiplex PCR with pooled V-gene forward and constant-region reverse primers. With CATT, TCRdb re-called clones from the multiplex PCR reads. The data hold 36,000 or so gamma-chain clones, with about 19% observed a single time. The sequencing sample was made of Vdelta1+ gamma-delta thymocytes from the thymus. Subset indicated: FACS-sorted CD3+ TCRalphabeta- TCRVdelta1+ TCRVdelta2- thymocytes. The receptors were sampled from a girl under three years old who had congenital heart surgery.

V and J are TRGV2 and TRGJ1 or TRGJ2. This CDR3 spans 14 amino acids. In germline, CDR1 is EGSNGY, CDR2 YDSYNSKV. Trimming took 0 bases from V and 5 from J; bases not matched to a gene: 7. The CDR3 nucleotides are TGTGCCACCTGGGACGGGCGAGGGGATTATAAGAAACTCTTT. Translating it yields CATWDGRGDYKKLF.

This clone was observed a few times. The chain has TRGV8 and TRGJP2. The CDR3 runs to 14 residues. V trimming: 4 bases; J trimming: 3 bases; junction bases outside the gene matches: 5. Per the germline V gene, CDR1 is VENAVY and CDR2 is YDSYNSRV. The chain's CDR3 is CATWDARSDWIKTF. CDR3 coding DNA: TGTGCCACCTGGGACGCACGTAGTGATTGGATCAAGACGTTT.

V is TRGV8 and J is TRGJ1 or TRGJ2. The CDR3 has 13 residues. The trim removed 5 bases at V and 0 bases at J, leaving 4 bases unmatched. From germline, CDR1 is VENAVY and CDR2 YDSYNSRV. CDR3 sequence reads: CATWVLNYYKKLF. CDR3 coding DNA: TGTGCCACCTGGGTACTGAATTATTATAAGAAACTCTTT.

The chain carries TRGV8 and TRGJ1 or TRGJ2. This CDR3 has 13 amino acids. Germline V lookup: CDR1 VENAVY, CDR2 YDSYNSRV. V lost 0 bases to trimming and J lost 6 bases; unmatched junction nucleotides: 5. The CDR3 DNA reads TGTGCCACCTGGGATAGGCGAAGTTATAAGAAACTCTTT. Encoded protein: CATWDRRSYKKLF.

Comments on this clone: Mismatch with germline at one junction end may stem from a read error. The rearrangement joins TRGV8 to TRGJ1 or TRGJ2. The CDR3 is 14 residues long. Germline CDR1 is VENAVY and CDR2 is YDSYNSRV. CDR3 region: CATWGRPPYYKKLF. CDR3 DNA sequence: TGTGCCACCTGGGGTAGGCCCCCTTATTATAAGAAACTCTTT.

This clone was seen a handful of times. At the DNA level, this CDR3 is encoded by other sequences in the same sample as well. V usage is TRGV9 and J usage is TRGJ1 or TRGJ2. Per the germline V gene, CDR1 is GITISATS and CDR2 is ISYDGTV (reference sequence). V trimming: 3 bases; J trimming: 1 base; junction bases outside the gene matches: 3. The CDR3 length is 13 residues. CDR3 in amino acids: CALWETNYYKKLF. The CDR3 DNA follows: TGTGCCTTGTGGGAGACTAATTATTATAAGAAACTCTTT.

This chain uses TRGV9 with TRGJ1 or TRGJ2. Germline V gives CDR1 GITISATS, CDR2 ISYDGTV (reference sequence). The CDR3 is 11 amino acids. J was trimmed by 9 bases and V by 3 bases; bases with no gene match: 5. The chain's CDR3 is CALWEPAKKLF. For the CDR3, the DNA is TGTGCCTTGTGGGAGCCCGCTAAGAAACTCTTT.

This clone showed up just a few times. The chain joins TRGV5 to TRGJ1 or TRGJ2. The CDR3 covers 14 residues. The V gene's germline CDR1 is VINAFY and CDR2 YDVSNSKD. The ends lost 3 bases at V and 5 bases at J; junction bases unmatched: 10. This chain's CDR3 is CATWDAAGDYKKLF. CDR3 in DNA: TGTGCCACCTGGGACGCCGCCGGGGATTATAAGAAACTCTTT.

This clone was detected only a few times. This sequence may be a read error, since a much larger clone differs from it by one base. The chain combines TRGV2 with TRGJ1 or TRGJ2. The CDR3 loop spans 12 amino acids. V gave up 4 bases and J gave up 5 bases; unmatched junction bases: 5. Germline values: CDR1 EGSNGY, CDR2 YDSYNSKV. The CDR3 nucleotides are TGTGCCACCTGGGAAGGGAATTATAAGAAACTCTTT. This sequence encodes CATWEGNYKKLF.

This clone was seen only a few times. The V gene is TRGV9, the J gene TRGJ1 or TRGJ2. Per germline, CDR1 GITISATS and CDR2 ISYDGTV (reference sequence). The length of the CDR3 is 15 residues. J gave up 4 bases and V 1 base, and 10 bases lay outside the gene matches. CDR3 in amino acids: CALWEVARGYYKKLF. The DNA for the CDR3 is TGTGCCTTGTGGGAGGTTGCCCGGGGATATTATAAGAAACTCTTT.

This rearrangement joins TRGV8 to TRGJP2. V gave up 3 bases and J gave up 1 base; unmatched junction bases: 11. This CDR3 region has 17 residues. The germline gives CDR1 VENAVY, CDR2 YDSYNSRV. CDR3 in amino acids: CATWDLLTISSDWIKTF. The CDR3 bases are TGTGCCACCTGGGATTTGCTGACTATTAGTAGTGATTGGATCAAGACGTTT.

This clone turned up a few times. This sequence is one base from a far larger clone and is likely a read error. The chain carries TRGV2 and TRGJ1 or TRGJ2. The CDR3 covers 12 residues. Per the germline V gene, CDR1 is EGSNGY and CDR2 is YDSYNSKV. In DNA form, the CDR3 reads TGTGCCACCTGGTACGGGTATTATAAGAAACTCTTT. Its protein is CATWYGYYKKLF.

The J gene is TRGJ1 or TRGJ2, the V gene TRGV5. This CDR3 is built from 15 residues. J lost 9 bases, V lost 0 bases, and 14 bases had no gene match. The germline V gene has CDR1 VINAFY and CDR2 YDVSNSKD. The CDR3 sequence is CATWDRPSRAPKKLF. CDR3 nucleotides: TGTGCCACCTGGGACAGGCCTTCAAGAGCCCCTAAGAAACTCTTT.

The rearrangement links TRGV8 to TRGJ1 or TRGJ2. Germline loops: CDR1 VENAVY, CDR2 YDSYNSRV. J lost 12 bases, V lost 2 bases, and 4 bases had no gene match. This CDR3 has 10 amino acids. In nucleotides, the CDR3 is TGTGCCACCTGGGATAAGGTGAAACTCTTT. Its translation is CATWDKVKLF.

The V and J genes are TRGV8 and TRGJ1 or TRGJ2. Germline V gene lookup returns CDR1 VENAVY and CDR2 YDSYNSRV. CDR3 length: 16 amino acids. J gave up 0 bases and V 6 bases, and 14 bases lay outside the gene matches. Here the CDR3 DNA reads TGTGCCACCTGGTATGCGGCCAGCCCGAATTATTATAAGAAACTCTTT. Amino acids: CATWYAASPNYYKKLF.

This rearrangement joins TRGV2 to TRGJ1 or TRGJ2. The CDR3 consists of 12 residues. Looked up from germline, CDR1 is EGSNGY and CDR2 is YDSYNSKV. J gave up 11 bases and V 0 bases, and 7 bases lay outside the gene matches. The CDR3 DNA reads as TGTGCCACCTGGGACGGGCCCTTTGAGAAACTCTTT. This translates into CATWDGPFEKLF.

V and J are TRGV9 and TRGJP1. This CDR3 region has 15 residues. Per the germline V gene, CDR1 is GITISATS and CDR2 is ISYDGTV (reference sequence). V was clipped by 0 bases and J by 4 bases; unmatched bases: 5. This CDR3 reads CALWEVWDTGWFKIF. The CDR3 DNA reads TGTGCCTTGTGGGAGGTGTGGGACACTGGTTGGTTCAAGATATTT.

By its share, this clone is medium-sized (0.01 to 0.1%). V and J are TRGV9 and TRGJ1 or TRGJ2. The CDR3 consists of 12 residues. The junction had 0 bases not matched to a gene; V was cut back by 3 bases and J by 1 base. Germline CDR1 GITISATS, CDR2 ISYDGTV (reference sequence). CDR3 in DNA: TGTGCCTTGTGGGAGAATTATTATAAGAAACTCTTT. Translated: CALWENYYKKLF.

The chain has TRGV3 and TRGJ1 or TRGJ2. The V and J ends lost 4 bases and 5 bases, in that order; junction bases with no gene match: 11. Germline CDR1 VTNTFY, CDR2 YDVSTARD (reference sequence). The CDR3 length is 14 residues. The CDR3 loop reads CATWEGNFHYKKLF. The CDR3 DNA reads as TGTGCCACCTGGGAAGGGAATTTCCATTATAAGAAACTCTTT.

Note on this clone: The same CDR3 is also encoded by other DNA sequences in this sample. V gene TRGV9 combines with J gene TRGJ1 or TRGJ2. Germline CDR1 and CDR2: GITISATS and ISYDGTV (reference sequence). This CDR3 region has 12 residues. V lost 0 bases and J lost 9; bases outside the gene matches: 5. The CDR3 nucleotides read TGTGCCTTGTGGGAGGTGCATGGTAAGAAACTCTTT. This encodes CALWEVHGKKLF.

V is TRGV3 and J is TRGJ1 or TRGJ2. The CDR3 sequence is 10 residues long. Germline trimming cut 5 bases from V and 9 bases from J; bases unmatched to any gene: 4. Germline loops: CDR1 VTNTFY, CDR2 YDVSTARD (reference sequence). CDR3 sequence reads: CATWAIKKLF. CDR3 DNA sequence: TGTGCCACCTGGGCCATTAAGAAACTCTTT.

In regard to this clone: This sample also contains other DNA sequences that code for the same CDR3. The chain joins TRGV3 to TRGJ1 or TRGJ2. In germline, CDR1 is VTNTFY, CDR2 YDVSTARD (reference sequence). The trim removed 0 bases at V and 4 bases at J, leaving 6 bases unmatched. The CDR3 length is 14 residues. CDR3 region: CATWDRRRYYKKLF. The CDR3 DNA follows: TGTGCCACCTGGGACAGGCGTCGGTATTATAAGAAACTCTTT.

V gene TRGV2 combines with J gene TRGJ1 or TRGJ2. V was clipped by 6 bases and J by 8 bases; unmatched bases: 7. This CDR3 comprises 11 residues. The germline CDR1 and CDR2 sequences are EGSNGY and YDSYNSKV. CDR3 loop: CATWLGDKKLF. DNA of the CDR3: TGTGCCACCTGGTTAGGGGATAAGAAACTCTTT.

This clone was seen only a few times. The chain carries TRGV8 and TRGJP2. The junction had 5 bases not matched to a gene; V was cut back by 3 bases and J by 4 bases. The CDR3 extends over 14 amino acids. CDR1 VENAVY and CDR2 YDSYNSRV come from the germline V gene. The CDR3 bases are TGTGCCACCTGGGATTCGACTAGTGATTGGATCAAGACGTTT. Protein: CATWDSTSDWIKTF.

This clone was seen a handful of times. This chain links TRGV8 with TRGJ1 or TRGJ2. The CDR3 consists of 13 residues. V gave up 2 bases and J gave up 4 bases; unmatched junction bases: 5. Germline V lookup: CDR1 VENAVY, CDR2 YDSYNSRV. The CDR3 nucleotides are TGTGCCACCTGGGATATGAGCTATTATAAGAAACTCTTT. Its translation: CATWDMSYYKKLF.

This chain uses TRGV8 with TRGJ1 or TRGJ2. With V trimmed by 1 base and J by 10 bases, 4 bases remained unmatched. The CDR3 extends over 11 amino acids. Germline V lookup: CDR1 VENAVY, CDR2 YDSYNSRV. The CDR3 DNA sequence: TGTGCCACCTGGGATAGTGGGAAGAAACTCTTT. It is translated as CATWDSGKKLF.

This clone has only a few counts. The chain has TRGV3 and TRGJ1 or TRGJ2. J lost 3 bases, V lost 2 bases, and 4 bases had no gene match. This CDR3 has 13 amino acids. Germline CDR1 VTNTFY, CDR2 YDVSTARD (reference sequence). The chain's CDR3 is CATWDTFYYKKLF. The CDR3 nucleotides are TGTGCCACCTGGGACACGTTTTATTATAAGAAACTCTTT.